This T cell receptor beta chain was documented in a study of T-cell memory formation after mild COVID-19. For the study at large: TCR clusters mostly belonged to single donors. Study findings and constraints: Nothing showed for sure that second-wave clones peaking on day 37 were SARS-CoV-2 specific. Memory from before infection featured some responding clones, which suggests cross-reactive memory joined.

This clonotype has just a few counts. Its antigen is currently unknown. Libraries for TCRalpha and TCRbeta carried sample barcodes and unique molecular identifiers via 5'RACE. TCRdb analysed the 5' RACE reads with MiXCR anew, one entry per CDR3 protein. The sample yields 60,000 to 65,000 distinct CDR3 sequences, 9% to 9.5% seen once. V was shortened by 1 base and J by 3 bases, with 13 bases between the two germline ends. The CDR3 is 15 residues long. Germline V gene lookup returns CDR1 SEHNR and CDR2 FQNEAQ (reference sequence). The source of this sequence is a man aged 18-30 years who had mild COVID-19 (a few samples of this study predate the infection). Cell type and time point are not known. This chain links TRBV7-9 with TRBJ2-7; a weak D match, TRBD2 (5 bases). The sequenced sample consisted of PBMCs or a T cell subset sorted from them (not recorded which). The CDR3 region has the DNA TGTGCCAGCAGCTTAGATGGCGAGGGTCGCTACGAGCAGTACTTC. Protein product: CASSLDGEGRYEQYF.